A single sample gave rise to the 21 T cell receptor beta chains below, sequenced in a study of shared clonotypes between healthy human individuals. The data were produced by immunoSEQ multiplex PCR, yet TCRdb's version contains in-frame clones alone and is incomplete. The sample has about 2.3 million clones; 90% to 95% are singletons. The source material was naive CD4+ T cells from PBMCs. Subset noted: CD45RA+ positively selected. These receptor sequences come from a man between 18 and 35 years old in good health. Some clones in this sample may be carry-over from other donors' samples.

The chain combines TRBV6-5 with TRBJ2-5; D uncertain. The germline CDR1 and CDR2 sequences are MNHEY and SVGAGI. Trimming left V 0 bases short and J 5 bases short, with 13 bases between. The length of the CDR3 is 15 residues. The CDR3, as DNA: TGTGCCAGCAGTTACTCGGTGGGCCGGTGGGAGACCCAGTACTTC. This encodes CASSYSVGRWETQYF.

This clone was picked up one time. The chain combines TRBV15 with TRBJ2-7; D assignment may be TRBD1 or TRBD2 (5 bases each). Trimming left V 0 bases short and J 1 base short, with 13 bases between. Germline assignment: CDR1 LNHNV and CDR2 YYDKDF (reference sequence). The CDR3 contains 16 residues. CDR3 coding DNA: TGTGCCACCAGCAGAGACCACCTAGGGACGTCCTACGAGCAGTACTTC. It translates to CATSRDHLGTSYEQYF. The entire variable domain, with the rest obtained from reference TRBV15 and TRBJ2-7, is as follows: DAMVIQNPRYQVTQFGKPVTLSCSQTLNHNVMYWYQQKSSQAPKLLFHYYDKDFNNEADTPDNFQSRRPNTSFCFLDIRSPGLGDTAMYLCATSRDHLGTSYEQYFGPGTRLTVT.

This clone showed up just once. The genes are TRBV7-9 and TRBJ2-6, with D perhaps matching TRBD1 (6 bases). The CDR3 totals 15 residues. The V and J ends lost 5 bases and 1 base respectively, with 9 bases between them. The germline V gene has CDR1 SEHNR and CDR2 FQNEAQ (reference sequence). The CDR3 is CASSTTGSGANVLTF. The CDR3 bases are TGTGCCAGCAGCACTACAGGGTCTGGGGCCAACGTCCTGACTTTC.

The chain uses TRBV29-1 and TRBJ2-2; D gene unclear. Trimming cost V 4 bases and J 4 bases, with 13 bases left between them. Germline V gives CDR1 SQVTM, CDR2 ANQGSEA. The CDR3 has 14 amino acids. CDR3 residues: CSVGARWGTGELFF. The CDR3 DNA reads as TGCAGCGTTGGAGCTCGGTGGGGCACCGGGGAGCTGTTTTTT.

The chain uses TRBV7-8 and TRBJ2-7; unclear D gene. V lost 2 bases, J lost 2 bases, and 16 bases lay in between. CDR3 length: 16 residues. Germline V gene lookup returns CDR1 SGHVS and CDR2 FQNEAQ. The CDR3 DNA is TGTGCCAGCAGCTTATTGGAATCGGACCGTCCCTACGAGCAGTACTTC. Encoded protein: CASSLLESDRPYEQYF.

As concerns this clone: Distinct nucleotide sequences in the sample also encode this CDR3. This chain uses TRBV27 with TRBJ2-7; D gene ambiguous. This CDR3 has 11 residues. The germline gives CDR1 MNHEY, CDR2 SMNVEV (reference sequence). Trimming removed 3 bases at V and 4 bases at J, with 4 bases between. The DNA for the CDR3 is TGTGCCAGCAGTTTCGGTTACGAGCAGTACTTC. It encodes CASSFGYEQYF.

This sequence joins TRBV6-1 and TRBJ1-3; D call uncertain. CDR3 length equals 14 residues. Germline assignment: CDR1 MNHNS and CDR2 SASEGT. V gave up 4 bases and J gave up 2 bases, with 9 bases separating them. DNA for the CDR3: TGTGCCAGCAGTGTCCCCCCCCCTGGAAACACCATATATTTT. It specifies CASSVPPPGNTIYF.

This chain uses TRBV4-1 with TRBJ2-7; 9 nucleotides align to TRBD1. The CDR3 extends over 16 amino acids. Germline trimming cut 1 base from V and 2 bases from J; bases unmatched to any gene: 6. Germline lookup yields CDR1 MGHRA and CDR2 YSYEKL. DNA of the CDR3: TGCGCCAGCAGCCAAGTTCTGGGACAGGGACCCTACGAGCAGTACTTC. As protein: CASSQVLGQGPYEQYF.

Of note for this clone: Sequence at one end of the junction differs from germline and may be a read error. Other DNA sequences in this sample translate to the same CDR3. The chain carries TRBV7-6 and TRBJ2-7, with 8 bases lining up with TRBD2. The CDR3 consists of 13 residues. Germline CDR1 is SGHVS and CDR2 is FNYEAQ. The CDR3 reads CASSLAGSYEQYF. The DNA for the CDR3 is TGTGCCAGCAGCCTAGCGGGCTCCTACGAGCAGTACTTC.

This chain links TRBV30 with TRBJ1-1, with 8 positions matching TRBD1. The CDR3 has 12 residues. From germline, CDR1 is GTSNPN and CDR2 SVGIG (reference sequence). The ends lost 2 bases at V and 8 bases at J; junction bases unmatched: 4. The CDR3 here is CAWSQGAREAFF. The CDR3 DNA reads TGTGCCTGGAGTCAGGGGGCGCGGGAAGCTTTCTTT.

This chain connects TRBV15 to TRBJ1-5; 7 bases are a match to TRBD1. CDR3 size: 15 residues. CDR1 and CDR2 from the germline V gene are LNHNV and YYDKDF (reference sequence). Trimming cost V 5 bases and J 4 bases; bases outside gene matches: 8. The CDR3 DNA reads TGTGCCACCAGCTCCCCAGGGGGGGGAAATCAGCCCCAGCATTTT. Translation: CATSSPGGGNQPQHF.

The chain carries TRBV11-2 and TRBJ2-3; the match to TRBD1 covers 12 bases. This CDR3 region has 17 residues. Germline V gene sequence: CDR1 SGHAT, CDR2 FQNNGV. After removal of 5 bases from V and 4 bases from J, the junction contained 10 bases not matched to a gene. The CDR3 reads CASSPTGQGALPDTQYF. CDR3 DNA: TGTGCCAGCAGCCCCACGGGACAGGGGGCGCTCCCAGATACGCAGTATTTT.

The chain links TRBV28 to TRBJ1-5; TRBD1 aligns across 7 bases. V shed 10 bases, J shed 0 bases, and the junction held 12 bases outside the gene matches. The CDR3 contains 16 residues. Germline V CDR1 and CDR2: MDHEN, SYDVKM. This CDR3 reads CATLGGGQYSNQPQHF. As DNA, the CDR3 is TGTGCCACTCTTGGGGGGGGACAGTATAGCAATCAGCCCCAGCATTTT. Using reference TRBV28 and TRBJ1-5 for the parts outside the CDR3, the full variable domain is DVKVTQSSRYLVKRTGEKVFLECVQDMDHENMFWYRQDPGLGLRLIYFSYDVKMKEKGDIPEGYSVSREKKERFSLILESASTNQTSMYLCATLGGGQYSNQPQHFGDGTRLSIL.

In its sample, this clone was seen once. The chain is built from TRBV5-8 and TRBJ1-5, with D tentatively TRBD1 (6 bases). The CDR3 consists of 16 residues. From germline, CDR1 is SGHTS and CDR2 YDEGEE. The V gene lost 9 bases and the J gene lost 2 bases, with 21 bases spanning the gap. The DNA of the CDR3 is TGTGCCACCTCAAGGGGAGACAGGCTTGGCAATCAGCCCCAGCATTTT. Its protein product is CATSRGDRLGNQPQHF.

The rearrangement links TRBV19 to TRBJ2-1; 9 bases match TRBD1. Germline V gene lookup returns CDR1 LNHDA and CDR2 SQIVND (reference sequence). This CDR3 has 15 amino acids. J gave up 5 bases and V 6 bases, and 8 bases lay outside the gene matches. CDR3 in amino acids: CASRRDREIHNEQFF. The DNA of the CDR3 is TGTGCCAGTAGACGGGACAGGGAAATCCACAATGAGCAGTTCTTC.

This clone was detected once. This chain links TRBV15 with TRBJ2-1; 10 bases match TRBD2. CDR1 is LNHNV and CDR2 is YYDKDF in the germline V gene (reference sequence). The CDR3 runs to 16 residues. Unmatched junction bases numbered 8, after V lost 3 bases and J lost 6 bases. DNA of the CDR3: TGTGCCACCAGCAGGGCGAGCGGGAGGGCCTCCAATGAGCAGTTCTTC. Translation: CATSRASGRASNEQFF.

The gene calls are TRBV28 and TRBJ2-7; TRBD2 matches 9 bases. Unmatched junction bases numbered 12, after V lost 2 bases and J lost 7 bases. The CDR3 sequence is 16 residues long. Per germline, CDR1 MDHEN and CDR2 SYDVKM. Here the CDR3 DNA reads TGTGCCAGCAGTTTAAGGGGTAGCGGGAGTATTGGAGAGCAGTACTTC. Residues: CASSLRGSGSIGEQYF.

The gene calls are TRBV6-5 and TRBJ2-7, with TRBD2 identical over 9 bases. CDR3 length: 16 residues. The germline CDR1 and CDR2 sequences are MNHEY and SVGAGI. V lost 0 bases and J lost 2; bases outside the gene matches: 5. The CDR3 DNA follows: TGTGCCAGCAGTTACTCGCTGACTAGCGGAACCTACGAGCAGTACTTC. Encoded protein: CASSYSLTSGTYEQYF.

The chain employs TRBV28 and TRBJ2-1, with TRBD2 matching over 7 bases. CDR1 MDHEN and CDR2 SYDVKM come from the germline V gene. V shed 7 bases and J 0 bases; nucleotides not matched to a gene: 3. The CDR3 runs 14 residues. The CDR3 spells CASNGGSSYNEQFF. The CDR3 DNA follows: TGTGCCAGCAATGGCGGGAGCTCCTACAATGAGCAGTTCTTC.

This chain uses TRBV27 with TRBJ1-4; D is perhaps TRBD1 (6 bases). This CDR3 has 15 amino acids. The V end lost 4 bases, the J end lost 8 bases, and 17 bases lay between the germline ends. Looked up from germline, CDR1 is MNHEY and CDR2 is SMNVEV (reference sequence). CDR3 DNA sequence: TGTGCCAGCAGTTCTTCAGGGTGGGGGCGGGAAAAACTGTTTTTT. Its protein is CASSSSGWGREKLFF.

The chain carries TRBV6-5 and TRBJ2-5, with no clear D. The closer fit of TRBJ2-7 to the DNA end suggests the J call may be wrong. The germline V gene encodes CDR1 MNHEY and CDR2 SVGAGI. CDR3 length: 15 amino acids. The CDR3, as DNA: TGTGCCAGCAGTTCTATGACGCGAGCCGCCTACGAGCAGTACTTC. Amino acid sequence: CASSSMTRAAYEQYF.